This TCR beta chain was obtained from a study of blood T cell repertoires in COVID-19. Across the whole study: Collection of acute and convalescent COVID-19 samples took place in the United States, Italy and Spain. In each case, the material was cDNA or gDNA derived from T cells, B-cell-depleted T cells, or PBMCs.

Patients from Seattle were sampled longitudinally, starting during active infection. Measured with immunoSEQ multiplex PCR; TCRdb has only the in-frame clones, and not every one. The sample shows 200,000 to 250,000 clones, 82% of them seen only once. V shed 3 bases and J 3 bases; nucleotides not matched to a gene: 5. Germline V gene lookup returns CDR1 MDHEN and CDR2 SYDVKM. The CDR3 extends over 14 amino acids. The chain joins TRBV28 to TRBJ2-7, with TRBD1 identical over 7 bases. The sequence derives from a woman aged 70 to 79 with COVID-19, enrolled during active disease. Sequencing was carried out using peripheral blood. The CDR3 DNA reads TGTGCCAGCAGTTTCACCGACAGGGTCTACGAGCAGTACTTC. It yields the protein CASSFTDRVYEQYF.